Here is one TCR beta chain with its context. Its antigen is unidentified. This sample was taken from a study of T cells expressing NK-cell markers. The overall study: Sorted CD3+CD56-NKG2C+, CD3+CD56+NKG2C- and CD3+CD56+NKG2C+ T cells were the source of the TCR beta repertoires. In the group of eight sequenced donors, seven were HCMV-seropositive and one was seronegative.

TCRdb re-called the 5' RACE reads and catalogs CDR3 proteins one per entry, DNA excluded. Across roughly 420,000 distinct CDR3 sequences, the top ten clones capture 6% to 8% of the sample. Study-wide findings and caveats: Topping the CD3+CD56-NKG2C+ fraction as well were these clonotypes, in a few donors.

Per the germline V gene, CDR1 is SEHNR and CDR2 is FQNEAQ (reference sequence). The CDR3 is made up of 15 amino acids. Input material: blood T cells: a sorted CD56 or NKG2C T cell subset, CD4+ or CD8+ T cells, or bulk PBMC T cells (not recorded which). The gene calls are TRBV7-9 and TRBJ2-1; TCRdb names TRBD2, which stays unverified in the absence of DNA. This receptor was identified in a woman between 18 and 70 years old in good health. This CDR3 reads CASSLLAGGRDEQFF.